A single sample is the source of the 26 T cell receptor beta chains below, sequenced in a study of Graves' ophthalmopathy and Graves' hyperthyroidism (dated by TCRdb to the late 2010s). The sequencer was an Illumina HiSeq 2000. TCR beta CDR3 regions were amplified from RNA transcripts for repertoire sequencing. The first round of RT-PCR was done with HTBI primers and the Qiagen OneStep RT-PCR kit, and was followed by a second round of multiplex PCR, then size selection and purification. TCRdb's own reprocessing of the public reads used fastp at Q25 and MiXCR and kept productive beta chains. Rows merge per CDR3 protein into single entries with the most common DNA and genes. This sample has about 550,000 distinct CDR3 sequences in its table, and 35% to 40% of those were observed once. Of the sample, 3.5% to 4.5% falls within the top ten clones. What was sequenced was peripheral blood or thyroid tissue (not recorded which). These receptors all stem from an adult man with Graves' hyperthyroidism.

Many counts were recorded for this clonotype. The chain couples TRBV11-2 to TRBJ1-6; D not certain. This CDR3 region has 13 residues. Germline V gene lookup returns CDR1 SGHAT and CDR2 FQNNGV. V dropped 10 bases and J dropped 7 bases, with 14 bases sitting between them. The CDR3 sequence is CATASLRNSPLHF. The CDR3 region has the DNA TGTGCCACCGCTAGTCTTCGCAATTCACCCCTCCACTTT.

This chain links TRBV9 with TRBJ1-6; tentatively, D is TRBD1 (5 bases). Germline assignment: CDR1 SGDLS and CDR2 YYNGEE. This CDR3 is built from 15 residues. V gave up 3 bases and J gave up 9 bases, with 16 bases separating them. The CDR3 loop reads CASSGTGVRGSPLHF. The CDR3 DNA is TGTGCCAGCAGCGGCACCGGGGTGAGGGGTTCACCCCTCCACTTT.

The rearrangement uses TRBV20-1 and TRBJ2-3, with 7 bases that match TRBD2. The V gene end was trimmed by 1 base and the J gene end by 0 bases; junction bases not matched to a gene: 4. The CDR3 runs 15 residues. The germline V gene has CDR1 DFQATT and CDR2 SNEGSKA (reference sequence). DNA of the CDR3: TGCAGTGCTAGAGCGGGACTAATTAGCACAGATACGCAGTATTTT. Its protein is CSARAGLISTDTQYF.

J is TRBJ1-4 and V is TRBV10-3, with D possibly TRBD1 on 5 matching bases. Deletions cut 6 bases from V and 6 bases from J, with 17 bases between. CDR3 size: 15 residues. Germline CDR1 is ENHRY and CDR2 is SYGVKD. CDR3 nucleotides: TGTGCCATCAGGAACTCGGGCGAGGGGTATGAAAAACTGTTTTTT. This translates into CAIRNSGEGYEKLFF.

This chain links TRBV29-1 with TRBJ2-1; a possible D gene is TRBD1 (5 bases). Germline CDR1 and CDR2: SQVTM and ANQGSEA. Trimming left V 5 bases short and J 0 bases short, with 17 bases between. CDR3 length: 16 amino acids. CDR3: CSVPSDRSLSYNEQFF. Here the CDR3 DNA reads TGCAGCGTTCCCTCAGACAGATCTCTCTCCTACAATGAGCAGTTCTTC.

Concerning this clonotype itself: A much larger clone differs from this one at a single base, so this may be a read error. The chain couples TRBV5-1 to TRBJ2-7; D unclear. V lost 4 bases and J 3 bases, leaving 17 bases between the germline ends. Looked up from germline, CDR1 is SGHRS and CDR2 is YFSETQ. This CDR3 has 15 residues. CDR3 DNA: TGCGCCAGCAGCCCGGAGTTGGAGTTCTTCTACGAGCAGTACTTC. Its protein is CASSPELEFFYEQYF.

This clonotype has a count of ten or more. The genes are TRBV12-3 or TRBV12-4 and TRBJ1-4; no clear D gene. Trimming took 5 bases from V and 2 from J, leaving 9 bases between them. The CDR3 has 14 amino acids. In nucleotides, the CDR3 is TGTGCCAGCAGTACGACGGAGACTAATGAAAAACTGTTTTTT. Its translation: CASSTTETNEKLFF.

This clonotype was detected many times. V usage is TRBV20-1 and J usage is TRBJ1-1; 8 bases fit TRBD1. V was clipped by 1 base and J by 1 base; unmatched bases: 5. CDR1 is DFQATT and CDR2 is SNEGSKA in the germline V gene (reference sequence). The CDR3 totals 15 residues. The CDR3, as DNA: TGCAGTGCTAGAGTGACAGGGGCCACGAACACTGAAGCTTTCTTT. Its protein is CSARVTGATNTEAFF.

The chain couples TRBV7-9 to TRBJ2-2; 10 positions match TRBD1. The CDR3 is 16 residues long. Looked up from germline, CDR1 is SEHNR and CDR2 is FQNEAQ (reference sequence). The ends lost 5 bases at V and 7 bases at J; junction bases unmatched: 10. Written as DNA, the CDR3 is TGTGCCAGCAGCCCCCTGACAGGGGGCAGGGTCGGGGAGCTGTTTTTT. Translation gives CASSPLTGGRVGELFF.

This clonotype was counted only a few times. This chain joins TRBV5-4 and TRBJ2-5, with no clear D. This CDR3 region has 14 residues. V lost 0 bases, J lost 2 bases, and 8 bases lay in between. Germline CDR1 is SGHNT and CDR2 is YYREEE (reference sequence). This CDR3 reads CASSLVGEQETQYF. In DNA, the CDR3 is TGTGCCAGCAGCTTGGTTGGGGAACAAGAGACCCAGTACTTC.

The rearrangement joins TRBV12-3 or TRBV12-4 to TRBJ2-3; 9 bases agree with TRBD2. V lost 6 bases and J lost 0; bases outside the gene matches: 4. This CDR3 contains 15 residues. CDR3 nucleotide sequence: TGTGCCAGCAGATTGACTAGCGGTAGCACAGATACGCAGTATTTT. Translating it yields CASRLTSGSTDTQYF.

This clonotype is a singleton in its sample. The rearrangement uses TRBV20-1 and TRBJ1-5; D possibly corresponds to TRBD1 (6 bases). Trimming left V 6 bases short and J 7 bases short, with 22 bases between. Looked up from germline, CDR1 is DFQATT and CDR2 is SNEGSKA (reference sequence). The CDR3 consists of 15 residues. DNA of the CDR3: TGCAGTGCGCCGAATAGGGCCAGGGGCGTCCAGCCCCAGCATTTT. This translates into CSAPNRARGVQPQHF.

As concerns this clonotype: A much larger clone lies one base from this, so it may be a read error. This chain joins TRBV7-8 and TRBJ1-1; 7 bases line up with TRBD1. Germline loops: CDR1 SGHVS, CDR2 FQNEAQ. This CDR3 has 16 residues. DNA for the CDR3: TGTGCCGGCAGCTTAGGGCAGGGGGGGATGAACACTGAAGCTTTCTTT. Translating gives CAGSLGQGGMNTEAFF.

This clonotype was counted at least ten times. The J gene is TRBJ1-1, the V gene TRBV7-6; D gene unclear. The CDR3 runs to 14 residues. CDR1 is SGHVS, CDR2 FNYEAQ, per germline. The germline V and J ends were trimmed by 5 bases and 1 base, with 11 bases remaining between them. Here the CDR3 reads CASSPTGTNTEAFF. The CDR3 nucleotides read TGTGCCAGCAGCCCGACGGGAACGAACACTGAAGCTTTCTTT.

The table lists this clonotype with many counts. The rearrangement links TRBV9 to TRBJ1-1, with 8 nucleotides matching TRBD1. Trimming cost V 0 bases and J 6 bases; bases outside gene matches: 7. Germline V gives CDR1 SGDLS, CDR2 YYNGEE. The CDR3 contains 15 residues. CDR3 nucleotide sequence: TGTGCCAGCAGCGTAGCCCTGCAGGGGGCCTCTGAAGCTTTCTTT. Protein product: CASSVALQGASEAFF.

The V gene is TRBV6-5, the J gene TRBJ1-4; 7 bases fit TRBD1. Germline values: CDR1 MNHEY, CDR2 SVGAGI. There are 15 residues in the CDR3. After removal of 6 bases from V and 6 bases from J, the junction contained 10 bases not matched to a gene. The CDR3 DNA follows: TGTGCCAGCAGCCCCCGGACAGGACCACATGAAAAACTGTTTTTT. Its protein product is CASSPRTGPHEKLFF.

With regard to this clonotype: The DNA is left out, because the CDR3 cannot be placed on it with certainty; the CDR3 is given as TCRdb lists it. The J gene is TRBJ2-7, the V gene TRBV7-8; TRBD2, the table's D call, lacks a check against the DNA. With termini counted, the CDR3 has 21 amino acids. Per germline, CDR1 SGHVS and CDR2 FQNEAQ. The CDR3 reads CASSFYICSASVSGGPWEQYF.

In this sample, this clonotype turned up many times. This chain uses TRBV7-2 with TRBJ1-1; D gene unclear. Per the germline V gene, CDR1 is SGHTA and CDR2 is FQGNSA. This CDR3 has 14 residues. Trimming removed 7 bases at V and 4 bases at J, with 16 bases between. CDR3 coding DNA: TGTGCCAGCACCCCCCGTGGGCATCTCACTGAAGCTTTCTTT. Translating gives CASTPRGHLTEAFF.

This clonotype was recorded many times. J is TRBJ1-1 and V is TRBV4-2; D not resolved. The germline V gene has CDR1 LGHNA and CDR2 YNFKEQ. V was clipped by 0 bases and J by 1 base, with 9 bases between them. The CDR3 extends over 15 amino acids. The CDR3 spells CASSQDSQQNTEAFF. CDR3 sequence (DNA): TGTGCCAGCAGCCAAGATTCCCAGCAGAACACTGAAGCTTTCTTT.

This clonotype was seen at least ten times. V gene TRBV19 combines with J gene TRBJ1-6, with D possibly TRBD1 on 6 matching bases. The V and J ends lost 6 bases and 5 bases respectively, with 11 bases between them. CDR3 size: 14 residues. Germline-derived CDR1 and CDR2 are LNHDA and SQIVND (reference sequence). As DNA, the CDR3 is TGTGCCAGTAGGACCGGGACAAATAATTCACCCCTCCACTTT. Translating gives CASRTGTNNSPLHF. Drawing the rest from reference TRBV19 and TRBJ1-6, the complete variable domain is DGGITQSPKYLFRKEGQNVTLSCEQNLNHDAMYWYRQDPGQGLRLIYYSQIVNDFQKGDIAEGYSVSREKKESFPLTVTSAQKNPTAFYLCASRTGTNNSPLHFGNGTRLTVT.

CDR3 nucleotide sequence: TGTGCCAGCACGAAGGGGTCTGGGGCCAACGTCCTGACTTTC. Protein product: CASTKGSGANVLTF. The chain links TRBV2 to TRBJ2-6; TRBD1 might be the D (5 bases). The V and J ends lost 7 bases and 1 base respectively, with 8 bases between them. The CDR3 contains 14 residues. In germline, CDR1 is SNHLY, CDR2 FYNNEI.

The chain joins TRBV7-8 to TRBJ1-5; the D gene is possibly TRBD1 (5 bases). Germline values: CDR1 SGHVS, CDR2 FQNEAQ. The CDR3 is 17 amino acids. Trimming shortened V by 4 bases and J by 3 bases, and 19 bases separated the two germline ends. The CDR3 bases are TGTGCCAGCAGCTCAGCGGGACTAAGGGCAGACAATCAGCCCCAGCATTTT. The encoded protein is CASSSAGLRADNQPQHF. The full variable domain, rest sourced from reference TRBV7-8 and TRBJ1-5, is GAGVSQSPRYKVAKRGQDVALRCDPISGHVSLFWYQQALGQGPEFLTYFQNEAQLDKSGLPSDRFFAERPEGSVSTLKIQRTQQEDSAVYLCASSSAGLRADNQPQHFGDGTRLSIL.

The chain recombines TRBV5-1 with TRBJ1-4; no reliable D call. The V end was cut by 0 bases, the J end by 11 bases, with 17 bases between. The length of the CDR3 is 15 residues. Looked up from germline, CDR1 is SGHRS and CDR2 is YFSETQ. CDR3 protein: CASSLGALPPDKLFF. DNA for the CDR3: TGCGCCAGCAGCTTGGGGGCCTTACCACCAGATAAACTGTTTTTT.

In DNA, the CDR3 is TGTGCCAGCAGTGAAGCGCTTGGCAGGGGGGCCTATGGCTACACCTTC. It translates to CASSEALGRGAYGYTF. This chain uses TRBV2 with TRBJ1-2; 7 bases fit TRBD1. The CDR3 totals 16 residues. The germline V gene encodes CDR1 SNHLY and CDR2 FYNNEI. V dropped 0 bases and J dropped 4; count of bases not matched to a gene: 8.

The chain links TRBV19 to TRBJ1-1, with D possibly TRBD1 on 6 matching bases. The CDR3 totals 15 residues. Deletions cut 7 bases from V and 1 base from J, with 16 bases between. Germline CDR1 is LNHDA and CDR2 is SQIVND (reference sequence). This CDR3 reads CASKGRGHTNTEAFF. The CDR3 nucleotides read TGTGCCAGTAAGGGGAGGGGACATACGAACACTGAAGCTTTCTTT.

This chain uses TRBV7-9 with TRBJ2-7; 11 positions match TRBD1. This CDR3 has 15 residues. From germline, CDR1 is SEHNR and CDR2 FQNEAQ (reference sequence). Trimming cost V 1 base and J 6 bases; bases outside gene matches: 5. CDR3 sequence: CASSLEGQGVSEQYF. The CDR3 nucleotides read TGTGCCAGCAGCTTAGAGGGACAGGGGGTATCCGAGCAGTACTTC.